This T cell receptor (beta chain) was identified during a study of CD8+CD57+ T cells in acquired aplastic anemia. In the study overall: CD4+ and CD8+ cells, once sorted, gave DNA averaging approximately 3.4 ug. Healthy CD8+ samples averaged approximately 11 million reads. Whole-study findings and limits: Between patients and controls, CD8+ Simpson's diversity did not vary significantly. The study identified roughly 29 CD8+ CDR3 sequences shared by patients and controls.

Note on this clonotype: The antigen remains undetermined.

The CDR3 length is 15 residues. Trimming shortened V by 1 base and J by 6 bases, and 11 bases separated the two germline ends. Per germline, CDR1 SGHRS and CDR2 YFSETQ. TCR beta VDJ and CDR3 profiling used genomic DNA as template. TCRdb reprocessed the reads via MiXCR and lists one record per CDR3 protein. The profile covers about 190,000 distinct CDR3 sequences, with around 50% appearing a single time and roughly 15% taken by the ten largest. The genes are TRBV5-1 and TRBJ1-6; D is perhaps TRBD1 (6 bases). Sample: sorted CD4+, CD8+, or CD8+CD57+ T cells (not recorded which) from PBMCs. This clonotype was obtained from a human donor in good health, serving as a control. The CDR3 region is CASSLWGGSNSPLHF. CDR3 in DNA: TGCGCCAGCAGCTTGTGGGGGGGCTCTAATTCACCCCTCCACTTT.